One and the same sample provided the 12 T cell receptor beta chains below, sequenced in a study of shared clonotypes between healthy human individuals. Clones were read by immunoSEQ multiplex PCR, and TCRdb kept only the in-frame ones, dropping some. The table has fewer than 700,000 clones, roughly 95% seen once. Positively selected for CCR7, the CD45RO-negative cells used as naive CD8 cells excluded terminally differentiated effector memory CD45RA+ cells. Specimen: naive CD8+ T cells sorted from blood. The receptors come from a woman aged 25 to 39 in good health.

This clone was picked up one time. The V gene is TRBV15, the J gene TRBJ2-7, with 7 bases identical to TRBD2. Germline CDR1 reads LNHNV; CDR2 reads YYDKDF (reference sequence). V was pared by 0 bases and J by 3 bases, with 8 bases of the junction left unmatched. CDR3 size: 16 residues. The CDR3: CATSRDGRGSIYEQYF. CDR3 DNA: TGTGCCACCAGCAGAGATGGGCGGGGGAGCATCTACGAGCAGTACTTC.

This sequence joins TRBV15 and TRBJ1-1, with 7 bases identical to TRBD1. This CDR3 region has 15 residues. Germline V gene sequence: CDR1 LNHNV, CDR2 YYDKDF (reference sequence). Losses at the gene ends were 3 bases for V and 3 bases for J; bases not matched to a gene: 7. The CDR3 region is CATSRGTVGDTEAFF. CDR3 sequence (DNA): TGTGCCACCAGCAGGGGGACAGTCGGGGACACTGAAGCTTTCTTT.

The chain is built from TRBV6-1 and TRBJ2-7, with 9 bases that match TRBD2. J lost 1 base, V lost 1 base, and 2 bases had no gene match. The germline gives CDR1 MNHNS, CDR2 SASEGT. The CDR3 spans 15 residues. The CDR3 here is CASSEGLAESYEQYF. Here the CDR3 DNA reads TGTGCCAGCAGTGAAGGACTAGCGGAGTCCTACGAGCAGTACTTC.

On this clone itself: Other DNA sequences in this sample translate to the same CDR3. The chain recombines TRBV27 with TRBJ1-5; possibly TRBD1 for D (5 bases). The germline gives CDR1 MNHEY, CDR2 SMNVEV (reference sequence). The CDR3 has 14 amino acids. The ends were cut back, 6 bases at V and 0 bases at J, with 9 bases in the middle. CDR3 amino acids: CASSTGGSNQPQHF. CDR3 nucleotides: TGTGCCAGCAGCACCGGGGGTAGCAATCAGCCCCAGCATTTT.

For the CDR3, the DNA is TGTGCCAGCAGCGCGCCCTACCTGATCACAGATACGCAGTATTTT. Encoded protein: CASSAPYLITDTQYF. This chain connects TRBV2 to TRBJ2-3, with no clear D. Germline V gene sequence: CDR1 SNHLY, CDR2 FYNNEI. The CDR3 extends over 15 amino acids. The ends were cut back, 6 bases at V and 2 bases at J, with 15 bases in the middle.

This sequence joins TRBV16 and TRBJ1-2; the D gene is possibly TRBD1 (6 bases). V was cut by 5 bases and J by 4 bases, with 11 bases left in between. Germline V gene sequence: CDR1 KGHSY, CDR2 FQNENV. The CDR3 length is 13 residues. The CDR3 DNA is TGTGCCAGCAGCGCGGGGGGCCTCTATGGCTACACCTTC. It codes for CASSAGGLYGYTF. Full variable domain (outside the CDR3, taken from reference TRBV16 and TRBJ1-2): GEEVAQTPKHLVRGEGQKAKLYCAPIKGHSYVFWYQQVLKNEFKFLISFQNENVFDETGMPKERFSAKCLPNSPCSLEIQATKLEDSAVYFCASSAGGLYGYTFGSGTRLTVV.

Regarding this clone: Distinct nucleotide sequences in the sample also encode this CDR3. The genes are TRBV5-1 and TRBJ2-7; D uncertain. The CDR3 loop spans 12 amino acids. V was cut by 0 bases and J by 3 bases, with 4 bases left in between. From germline, CDR1 is SGHRS and CDR2 YFSETQ. The CDR3 DNA reads TGCGCCAGCAGCTTGGTTGGCTACGAGCAGTACTTC. This translates into CASSLVGYEQYF. The whole variable domain, remainder taken from reference TRBV5-1 and TRBJ2-7, is KAGVTQTPRYLIKTRGQQVTLSCSPISGHRSVSWYQQTPGQGLQFLFEYFSETQRNKGNFPGRFSGRQFSNSRSEMNVSTLELGDSALYLCASSLVGYEQYFGPGTRLTVT.

Worth noting for this clone: The same CDR3 arises from other DNA sequences in this sample as well. The chain joins TRBV27 to TRBJ1-1; D is unclear. CDR3 length: 14 amino acids. Per germline, CDR1 MNHEY and CDR2 SMNVEV (reference sequence). The V gene lost 2 bases and the J gene lost 1 base, with 8 bases spanning the gap. In DNA form, the CDR3 reads TGTGCCAGCAGTTTACGGACGGCGAACACTGAAGCTTTCTTT. Translating it yields CASSLRTANTEAFF.

CDR3 residues: CASSRDRTDMNTEAFF. The CDR3 bases are TGTGCCAGCAGCCGCGACAGGACAGATATGAACACTGAAGCTTTCTTT. The chain uses TRBV7-8 and TRBJ1-1, with D tentatively TRBD1 (6 bases). CDR3 length: 16 amino acids. Germline V gene data show CDR1 as SGHVS and CDR2 as FQNEAQ. With 5 bases removed from V and 0 bases from J, the gap between germline ends came to 16 bases.

The chain employs TRBV10-2 and TRBJ1-5; D is uncertain. The CDR3 is made up of 14 amino acids. V shed 3 bases and J shed 3 bases, with 9 bases lying between them. Germline V gene lookup returns CDR1 WSHSY and CDR2 SAAADI. This chain's CDR3 is CASSEGMLNQPQHF. In nucleotides, the CDR3 is TGCGCCAGCAGTGAAGGGATGCTCAATCAGCCCCAGCATTTT.

The chain employs TRBV9 and TRBJ2-2; D is uncertain. The CDR3 extends over 12 amino acids. Trimming left V 4 bases short and J 5 bases short, with 6 bases between. CDR1 and CDR2 from the germline V gene are SGDLS and YYNGEE. The CDR3 nucleotides read TGTGCCAGCAGCCCGAGAACCGGGGAGCTGTTTTTT. Its translation is CASSPRTGELFF. The full variable domain, rest sourced from reference TRBV9 and TRBJ2-2, is DSGVTQTPKHLITATGQRVTLRCSPRSGDLSVYWYQQSLDQGLQFLIQYYNGEERAKGNILERFSAQQFPDLHSELNLSSLELGDSALYFCASSPRTGELFFGEGSRLTVL.

The genes are TRBV11-2 and TRBJ2-2, with 9 bases matching TRBD1. CDR3 length: 17 amino acids. Trimming cost V 0 bases and J 2 bases; bases outside gene matches: 4. Germline loops: CDR1 SGHAT, CDR2 FQNNGV. CDR3: CASSLDRTGENTGELFF. The CDR3 DNA follows: TGTGCCAGCAGCTTAGATAGGACAGGGGAAAACACCGGGGAGCTGTTTTTT.